The present entry profiles one T cell receptor (beta chain) with its context. TCRdb called the RACE reads again in MiXCR, with one record for every CDR3 protein. The repertoire has 200,000 to 300,000 distinct CDR3 sequences, around 9.3% of them found once; the top ten carry 2.3%. This sample is drawn from a study of human T cells and chemical hapten exposure. Study summary: Sensitizing treatment utilized 2% DPC over a roughly 2 cm by roughly 2 cm portion of upper inner arm skin.

The CDR3 runs to 18 residues. The germline gives CDR1 MGHRA, CDR2 YSYEKL. Germline trimming cut 2 bases from V and 1 base from J; bases unmatched to any gene: 7. This sample's time point: pre-sensitization, week 0. Treatment denoted: therapeutic diphenylcyclopropenone sensitization with weekly scalp DPC. V is TRBV4-1 and J is TRBJ2-3; TRBD2 aligns across 12 bases. This specimen consisted of whole blood, obtained in connection with sensitization to the hapten diphenylcyclopropenone (DPC). The source is a woman aged 40 to 50 with alopecia areata. Some clones in this sample may be carry-over from other donors' samples. The CDR3 DNA follows: TGCGCCAGCAGCCAACCGCTAGCGGGAGGGCCCGGCACAGATACGCAGTATTTT. It encodes CASSQPLAGGPGTDTQYF.